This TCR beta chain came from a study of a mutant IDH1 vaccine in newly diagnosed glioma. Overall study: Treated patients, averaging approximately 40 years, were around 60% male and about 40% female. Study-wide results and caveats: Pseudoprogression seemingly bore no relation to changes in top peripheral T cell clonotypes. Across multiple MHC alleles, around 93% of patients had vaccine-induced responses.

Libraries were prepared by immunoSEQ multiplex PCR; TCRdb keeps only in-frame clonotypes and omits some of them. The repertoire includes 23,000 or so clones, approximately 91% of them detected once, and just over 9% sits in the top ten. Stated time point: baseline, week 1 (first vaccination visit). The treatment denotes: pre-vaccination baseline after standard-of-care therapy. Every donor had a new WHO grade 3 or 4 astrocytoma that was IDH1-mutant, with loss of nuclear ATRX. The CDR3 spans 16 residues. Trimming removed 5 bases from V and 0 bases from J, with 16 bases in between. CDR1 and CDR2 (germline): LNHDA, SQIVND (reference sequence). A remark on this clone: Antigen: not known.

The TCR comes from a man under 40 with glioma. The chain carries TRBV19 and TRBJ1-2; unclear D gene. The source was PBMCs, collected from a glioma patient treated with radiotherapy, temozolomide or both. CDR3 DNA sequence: TGTGCCAGTAGTCCACGGACTGTGCAAGCTAACTATGGCTACACCTTC. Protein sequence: CASSPRTVQANYGYTF.